The sequence of this T cell receptor (beta chain) was determined in a study of cytomegalovirus exposure and HLA in healthy donors. A word on this clone: Its antigen is not identified.

The PCR made use of 60 Vbeta and 13 Jbeta primers. Assay used: immunoSEQ multiplex PCR; TCRdb lists only in-frame clones, some missing. Of approximately 180,000 clones listed, 75% to 85% are singletons. General study points: In a later analysis, specific HLA alleles were associated with about 18,000 TCR beta sequences at a 0.05 false discovery rate. Earlier analysis found most TCR beta V segments productive about 90% or about 30% of the time. It was reportedly the case that the classifier diagnosed cytomegalovirus status with high specificity and sensitivity. A later analysis found that most CMV-associated TCR beta chains appeared HLA-restricted.

V dropped 0 bases and J dropped 7 bases, with 12 bases sitting between them. The CDR3 spans 15 residues. Germline CDR1 reads MNHNY; CDR2 reads SVGAGI (reference sequence). The chain joins TRBV6-6 to TRBJ1-4; D may be TRBD1 (5 bases). Specimen: PBMCs. The TCR sequence derives from a woman in her twenties or thirties in good health and CMV-seropositive. The CDR3 bases are TGTGCCAGCAGTTACTCGTCCCAGGGCCCTGAAAAACTGTTTTTT. This encodes CASSYSSQGPEKLFF.